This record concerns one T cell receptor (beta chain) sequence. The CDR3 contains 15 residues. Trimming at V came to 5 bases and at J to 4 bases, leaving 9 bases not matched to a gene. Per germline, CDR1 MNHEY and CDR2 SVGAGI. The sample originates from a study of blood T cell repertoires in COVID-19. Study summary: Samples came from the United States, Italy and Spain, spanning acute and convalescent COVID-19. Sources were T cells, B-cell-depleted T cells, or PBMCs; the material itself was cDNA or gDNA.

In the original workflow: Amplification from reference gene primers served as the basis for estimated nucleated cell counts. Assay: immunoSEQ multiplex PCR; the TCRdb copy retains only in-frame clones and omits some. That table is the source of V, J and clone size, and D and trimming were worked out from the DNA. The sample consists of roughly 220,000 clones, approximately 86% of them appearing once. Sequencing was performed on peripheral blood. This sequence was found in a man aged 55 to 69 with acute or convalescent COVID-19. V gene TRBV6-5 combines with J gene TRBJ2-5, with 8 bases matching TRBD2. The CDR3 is CASSTVSGGLETQYF. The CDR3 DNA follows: TGTGCCAGCAGTACCGTCTCGGGGGGGCTAGAGACCCAGTACTTC.